What follows are 11 T cell receptor beta chains derived from one specimen sequenced in a study of metastatic and nonmetastatic thyroid tumors. Not a single patient had been given any form of treatment at any point before undergoing thyroid surgery. TCRdb re-analyzed the PCR reads using MiXCR. The data hold about 13,000 clones, with around 30% observed a single time. The specimen sequenced was tumor tissue. These receptors all stem from a female donor with papillary thyroid cancer or a benign thyroid nodule (not recorded which). Some clones in this sample may be carry-over from other donors' samples.

The sample holds many counts of this clone. The rearrangement uses TRBV28 and TRBJ1-1; 9 bases line up with TRBD1. This CDR3 has 17 amino acids. Per the germline V gene, CDR1 is MDHEN and CDR2 is SYDVKM. The V and J ends lost 6 bases and 1 base, in that order; junction bases with no gene match: 12. CDR3 DNA sequence: TGTGCCAGCAGCCCCGGGACAGGGTTGATTCAGAACACTGAAGCTTTCTTT. Encoded protein: CASSPGTGLIQNTEAFF.

The V gene is TRBV20-1, the J gene TRBJ2-7; the D gene is possibly TRBD2 (5 bases). Germline V gene data show CDR1 as DFQATT and CDR2 as SNEGSKA (reference sequence). This CDR3 is built from 11 residues. CDR3 amino acids: CSFGVAYEQYF. The CDR3 DNA reads TGCAGCTTCGGGGTAGCCTACGAGCAGTACTTC.

This chain joins TRBV4-3 and TRBJ1-3, with 9 nucleotides matching TRBD1. This CDR3 has 15 residues. After removal of 4 bases from V and 3 bases from J, the junction contained 4 bases not matched to a gene. Germline values: CDR1 LGHNA, CDR2 YSLEER. The CDR3 sequence is CASSPRTGVGNTIYF. Written as DNA, the CDR3 is TGCGCCAGCAGCCCAAGGACAGGGGTTGGAAACACCATATATTTT.

This clone came up a few times. V is TRBV7-2 and J is TRBJ2-7; D call uncertain. CDR1 and CDR2 from the germline V gene are SGHTA and FQGNSA. The ends were cut back, 1 base at V and 10 bases at J, with 8 bases in the middle. The CDR3 has 11 residues. The CDR3 region is CASSLDRVQYF. For the CDR3, the DNA is TGTGCCAGCAGCTTAGATAGGGTCCAGTACTTC.

This clone appeared a few times. This CDR3 is CASSPNTGELFF. The DNA for the CDR3 is TGTGCCAGCAGTCCGAACACCGGGGAGCTGTTTTTT. This chain uses TRBV6-1 with TRBJ2-2; the D is unclear. Looked up from germline, CDR1 is MNHNS and CDR2 is SASEGT. There are 12 residues in the CDR3. Trimming took off 5 bases at V and 0 bases at J, with 1 base between the two ends.

On this clone: A read error may account for a junction end that differs from germline. Other nucleotide sequences in the sample specify the same CDR3. This chain uses TRBV5-1 with TRBJ2-7; the match to TRBD1 covers 7 bases. Germline assignment: CDR1 SGHRS and CDR2 YFSETQ. The CDR3 contains 15 residues. The CDR3: CASSLDGQALYEQYF. DNA for the CDR3: TGCGCTAGCAGCCTGGATGGACAGGCACTTTACGAGCAGTACTTC.

This clone was seen more than once but under ten times. The junction does not match germline at one end; this may be a read error. The chain is built from TRBV19 and TRBJ1-1; 9 bases line up with TRBD1. Germline V gene lookup returns CDR1 LNHDA and CDR2 SQIVND (reference sequence). The CDR3 consists of 14 residues. CDR3 in DNA: TGTGTCAGTAGTCCAATGACAGGGGGCACTGAAGCTTTCTTT. Translated, it gives CVSSPMTGGTEAFF.

This clone was found many times. The chain combines TRBV7-8 with TRBJ2-5; 10 bases match TRBD1. Trimming removed 5 bases from V and 5 bases from J; junction bases left unmatched: 8. From germline, CDR1 is SGHVS and CDR2 FQNEAQ. This CDR3 comprises 15 residues. CDR3 protein: CASSRMTGGQETQYF. The CDR3 region has the DNA TGTGCCAGCAGCCGGATGACAGGGGGCCAGGAGACCCAGTACTTC.

This clone was seen ten or more times. V gene TRBV9 combines with J gene TRBJ2-1, with 10 nucleotides matching TRBD1. J gave up 4 bases and V 3 bases, and 7 bases lay outside the gene matches. CDR1 and CDR2 (germline): SGDLS, YYNGEE. There are 16 residues in the CDR3. The CDR3 reads CASSDPGQGRYNEQFF. The CDR3 DNA follows: TGTGCCAGCAGCGACCCGGGACAGGGGAGGTACAATGAGCAGTTCTTC.

This clone has at least ten counts. The genes are TRBV5-6 and TRBJ2-5; D possibly matches TRBD1 or TRBD2 (5 bases each). Germline V lookup: CDR1 SGHDT, CDR2 YYEEEE. V lost 1 base, J lost 6 bases, and 13 bases lay in between. CDR3 length: 14 amino acids. CDR3 residues: CASSLSAGRKTQYF. The CDR3, as DNA: TGTGCCAGCAGCTTGTCTGCAGGGAGAAAGACCCAGTACTTC.

The chain carries TRBV6-1 and TRBJ2-1; 7 bases map to TRBD2. This CDR3 is 16 amino acids long. Germline values: CDR1 MNHNS, CDR2 SASEGT. The V and J ends lost 2 bases and 8 bases, in that order; junction bases with no gene match: 12. DNA for the CDR3: TGTGCCAGCAGTGAAATGTGGGCTAGCGGAACACATGAGCAGTTCTTC. This codes for CASSEMWASGTHEQFF.